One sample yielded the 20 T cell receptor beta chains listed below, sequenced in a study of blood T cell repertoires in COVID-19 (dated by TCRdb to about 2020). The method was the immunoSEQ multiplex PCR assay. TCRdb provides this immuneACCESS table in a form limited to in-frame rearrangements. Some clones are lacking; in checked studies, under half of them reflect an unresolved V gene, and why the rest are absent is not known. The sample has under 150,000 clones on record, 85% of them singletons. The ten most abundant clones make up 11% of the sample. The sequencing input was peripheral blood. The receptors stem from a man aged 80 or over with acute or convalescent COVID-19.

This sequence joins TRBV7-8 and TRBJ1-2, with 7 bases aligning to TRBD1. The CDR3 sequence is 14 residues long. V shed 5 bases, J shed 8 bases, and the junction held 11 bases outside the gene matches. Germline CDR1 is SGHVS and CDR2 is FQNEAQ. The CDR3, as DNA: TGTGCCAGCAGCGCCCGGGACAGCCACTTAGGCTACACCTTC. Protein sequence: CASSARDSHLGYTF.

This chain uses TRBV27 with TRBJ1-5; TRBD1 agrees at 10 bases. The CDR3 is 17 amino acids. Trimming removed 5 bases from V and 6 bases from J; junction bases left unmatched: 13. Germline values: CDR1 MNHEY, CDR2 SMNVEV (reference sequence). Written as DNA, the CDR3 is TGTGCCAGCAGTCAGATAGGGGACAGGGGTCTCGGTCAGCCCCAGCATTTT. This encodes CASSQIGDRGLGQPQHF.

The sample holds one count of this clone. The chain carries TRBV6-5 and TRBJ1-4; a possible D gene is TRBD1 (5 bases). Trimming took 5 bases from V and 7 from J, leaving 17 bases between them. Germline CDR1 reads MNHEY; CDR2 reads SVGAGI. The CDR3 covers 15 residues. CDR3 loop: CASSPEVQGGEKLFF. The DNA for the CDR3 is TGTGCCAGCAGTCCAGAGGTCCAGGGTGGTGAAAAACTGTTTTTT.

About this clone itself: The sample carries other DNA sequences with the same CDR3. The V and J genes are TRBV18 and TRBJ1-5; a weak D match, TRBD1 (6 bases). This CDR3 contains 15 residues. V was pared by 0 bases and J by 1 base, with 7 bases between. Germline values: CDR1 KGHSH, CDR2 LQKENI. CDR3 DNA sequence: TGTGCCAGCTCACCACCAGGACAGAGCAATCAGCCCCAGCATTTT. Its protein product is CASSPPGQSNQPQHF.

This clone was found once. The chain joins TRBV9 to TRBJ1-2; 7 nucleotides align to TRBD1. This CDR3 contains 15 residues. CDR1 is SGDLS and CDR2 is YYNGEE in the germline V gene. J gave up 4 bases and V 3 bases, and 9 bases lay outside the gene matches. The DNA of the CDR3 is TGTGCCAGCAGCGATGCCCCGGGACAGCTCTATGGCTACACCTTC. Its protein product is CASSDAPGQLYGYTF.

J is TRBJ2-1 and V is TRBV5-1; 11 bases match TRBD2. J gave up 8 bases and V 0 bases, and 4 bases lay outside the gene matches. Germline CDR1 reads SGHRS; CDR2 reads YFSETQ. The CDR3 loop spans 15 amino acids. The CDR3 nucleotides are TGCGCCAGCAGCTTGGTCACTAGCGGGAGTTATGAGCAGTTCTTC. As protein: CASSLVTSGSYEQFF.

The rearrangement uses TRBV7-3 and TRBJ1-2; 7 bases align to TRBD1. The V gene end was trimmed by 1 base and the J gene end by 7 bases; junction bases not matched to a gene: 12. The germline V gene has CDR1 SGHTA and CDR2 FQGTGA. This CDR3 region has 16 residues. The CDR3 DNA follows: TGTGCCAGCAGCTTAAAAGGGGGCCTGGCGGGGACTGGCTACACCTTC. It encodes CASSLKGGLAGTGYTF.

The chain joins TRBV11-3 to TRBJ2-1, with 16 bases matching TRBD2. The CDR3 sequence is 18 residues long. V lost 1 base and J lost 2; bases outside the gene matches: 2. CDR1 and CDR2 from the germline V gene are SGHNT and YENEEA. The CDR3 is CASSLAGTSGGAYNEQFF. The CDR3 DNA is TGTGCCAGCAGCTTAGCCGGGACTAGCGGGGGGGCCTACAATGAGCAGTTCTTC.

CDR3 sequence: CASSSPPGQGTANYGYTF. The CDR3 DNA reads as TGTGCCAGCAGCTCCCCTCCGGGACAGGGGACTGCTAACTATGGCTACACCTTC. The V and J genes are TRBV5-4 and TRBJ1-2, with 10 bases identical to TRBD1. J lost 0 bases, V lost 3 bases, and 11 bases had no gene match. The germline CDR1 and CDR2 sequences are SGHNT and YYREEE (reference sequence). The CDR3 spans 18 residues.

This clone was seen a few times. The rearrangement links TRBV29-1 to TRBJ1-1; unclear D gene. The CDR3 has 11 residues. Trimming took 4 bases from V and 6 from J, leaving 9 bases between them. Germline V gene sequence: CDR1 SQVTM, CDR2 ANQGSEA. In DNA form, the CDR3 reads TGCAGCGTTGCGAGATCTTCTGAAGCTTTCTTT. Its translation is CSVARSSEAFF. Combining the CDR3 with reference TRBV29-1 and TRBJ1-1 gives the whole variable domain SAVISQKPSRDICQRGTSLTIQCQVDSQVTMMFWYRQQPGQSLTLIATANQGSEATYESGFVIDKFPISRPNLTFSTLTVSNMSPEDSSIYLCSVARSSEAFFGQGTRLTVV.

CDR3 sequence (DNA): TGTGCCAGTACCGGACAGGGTGGCGCGAACACTGAAGCTTTCTTT. Protein: CASTGQGGANTEAFF. This rearrangement joins TRBV19 to TRBJ1-1; TRBD1 matches 8 bases. CDR3 length equals 15 residues. The germline V gene encodes CDR1 LNHDA and CDR2 SQIVND (reference sequence). V was pared by 7 bases and J by 1 base, with 8 bases of the junction left unmatched.

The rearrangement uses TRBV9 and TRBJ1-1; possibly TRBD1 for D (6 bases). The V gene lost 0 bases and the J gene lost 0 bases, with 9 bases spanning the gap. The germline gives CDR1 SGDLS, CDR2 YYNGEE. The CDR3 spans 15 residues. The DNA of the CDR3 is TGTGCCAGCAGCGTAGTGGGGGCTCTGAACACTGAAGCTTTCTTT. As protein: CASSVVGALNTEAFF. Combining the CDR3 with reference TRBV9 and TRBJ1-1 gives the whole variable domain DSGVTQTPKHLITATGQRVTLRCSPRSGDLSVYWYQQSLDQGLQFLIQYYNGEERAKGNILERFSAQQFPDLHSELNLSSLELGDSALYFCASSVVGALNTEAFFGQGTRLTVV.

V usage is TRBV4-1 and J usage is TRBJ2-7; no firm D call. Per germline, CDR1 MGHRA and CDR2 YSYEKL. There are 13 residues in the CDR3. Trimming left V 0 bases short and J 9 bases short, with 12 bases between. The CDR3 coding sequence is TGCGCCAGCAGCCAAGACCTCGATAGGAGGCAGTACTTC. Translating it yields CASSQDLDRRQYF.

CDR3 protein: CASSRAGTSYEQYF. The CDR3, as DNA: TGTGCCAGCAGCCGAGCCGGGACATCCTACGAGCAGTACTTC. The J gene is TRBJ2-7, the V gene TRBV11-2, with D possibly matching TRBD1 (6 bases). The V gene's germline CDR1 is SGHAT and CDR2 FQNNGV. Between the trimmed V and J ends, which lost 5 bases and 1 base, there was a span of 12 bases. This CDR3 region has 14 residues.

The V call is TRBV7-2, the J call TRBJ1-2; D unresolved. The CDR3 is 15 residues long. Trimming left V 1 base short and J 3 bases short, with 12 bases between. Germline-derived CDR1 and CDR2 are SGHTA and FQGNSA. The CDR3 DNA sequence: TGTGCCAGCAGCTTAGGTACGGCGGACTACTATGGCTACACCTTC. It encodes CASSLGTADYYGYTF. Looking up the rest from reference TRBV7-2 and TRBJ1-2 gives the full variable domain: GAGVSQSPSNKVTEKGKDVELRCDPISGHTALYWYRQSLGQGLEFLIYFQGNSAPDKSGLPSDRFSAERTGGSVSTLTIQRTQQEDSAVYLCASSLGTADYYGYTFGSGTRLTVV.

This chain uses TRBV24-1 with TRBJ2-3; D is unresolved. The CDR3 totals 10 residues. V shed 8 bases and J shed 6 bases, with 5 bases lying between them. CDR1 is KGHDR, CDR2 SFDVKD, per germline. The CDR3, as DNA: TGTGCCACCATCGGGGATACGCAGTATTTT. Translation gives CATIGDTQYF.

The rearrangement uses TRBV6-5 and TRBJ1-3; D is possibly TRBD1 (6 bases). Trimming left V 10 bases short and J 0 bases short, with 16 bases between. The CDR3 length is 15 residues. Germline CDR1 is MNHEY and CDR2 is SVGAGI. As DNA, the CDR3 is TGTGCCATCACTTCCGGGACAAACTCTGGAAACACCATATATTTT. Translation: CAITSGTNSGNTIYF.

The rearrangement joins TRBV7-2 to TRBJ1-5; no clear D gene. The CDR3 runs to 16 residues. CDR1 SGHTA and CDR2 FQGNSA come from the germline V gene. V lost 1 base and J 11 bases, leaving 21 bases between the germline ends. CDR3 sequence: CASSLDAWVGDVAQHF. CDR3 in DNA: TGTGCCAGCAGCTTAGATGCTTGGGTCGGAGATGTAGCCCAGCATTTT.

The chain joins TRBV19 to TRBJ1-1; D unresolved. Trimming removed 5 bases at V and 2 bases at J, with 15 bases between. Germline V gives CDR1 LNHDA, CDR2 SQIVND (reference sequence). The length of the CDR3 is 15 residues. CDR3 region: CASSGYGVVNTEAFF. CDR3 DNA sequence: TGTGCCAGTAGTGGCTACGGGGTAGTTAACACTGAAGCTTTCTTT.

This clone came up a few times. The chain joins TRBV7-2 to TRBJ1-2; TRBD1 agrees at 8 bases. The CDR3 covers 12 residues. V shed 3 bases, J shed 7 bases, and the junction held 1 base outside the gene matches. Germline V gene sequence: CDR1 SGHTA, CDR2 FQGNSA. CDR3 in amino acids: CASSLDRAGYTF. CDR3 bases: TGTGCCAGCAGCTTGGACAGGGCTGGCTACACCTTC.